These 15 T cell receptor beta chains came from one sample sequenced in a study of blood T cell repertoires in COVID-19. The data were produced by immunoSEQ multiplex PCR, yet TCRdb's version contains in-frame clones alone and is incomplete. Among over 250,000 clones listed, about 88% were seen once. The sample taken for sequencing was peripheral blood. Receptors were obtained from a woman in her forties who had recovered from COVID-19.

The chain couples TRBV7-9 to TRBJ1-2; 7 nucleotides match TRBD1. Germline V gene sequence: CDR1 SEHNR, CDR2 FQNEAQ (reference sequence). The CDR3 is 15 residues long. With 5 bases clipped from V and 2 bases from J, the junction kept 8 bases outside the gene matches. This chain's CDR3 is CASSPWGQPNYGYTF. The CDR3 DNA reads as TGTGCCAGCAGCCCCTGGGGACAGCCCAACTATGGCTACACCTTC.

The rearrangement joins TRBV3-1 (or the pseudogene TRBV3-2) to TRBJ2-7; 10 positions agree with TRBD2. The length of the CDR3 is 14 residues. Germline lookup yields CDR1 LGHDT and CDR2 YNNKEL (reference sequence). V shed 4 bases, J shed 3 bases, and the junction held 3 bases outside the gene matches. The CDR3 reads CASSPPSGSYEQYF. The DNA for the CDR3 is TGTGCCAGCAGCCCCCCTAGCGGGAGCTACGAGCAGTACTTC.

CDR3 protein: CASSKGTSGGTDTQYF. CDR3 DNA: TGTGCCAGCAGCAAGGGGACTAGCGGAGGCACAGATACGCAGTATTTT. This chain links TRBV21-1 with TRBJ2-3; whether TRBD2, the table's D call, matches the DNA was not checked. TRBV21-1 is an annotated pseudogene. CDR3 length: 16 amino acids.

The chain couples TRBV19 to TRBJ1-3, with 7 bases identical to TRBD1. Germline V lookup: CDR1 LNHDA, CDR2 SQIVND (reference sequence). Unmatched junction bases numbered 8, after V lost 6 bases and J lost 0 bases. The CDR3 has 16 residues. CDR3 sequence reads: CASRLDRVGSGNTIYF. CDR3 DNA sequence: TGTGCCAGTAGGCTAGACAGGGTTGGCTCTGGAAACACCATATATTTT.

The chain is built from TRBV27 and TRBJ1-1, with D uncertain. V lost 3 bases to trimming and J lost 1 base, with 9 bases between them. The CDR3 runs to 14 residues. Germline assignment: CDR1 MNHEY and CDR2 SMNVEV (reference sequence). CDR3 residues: CASSLYIRNTEAFF. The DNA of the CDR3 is TGTGCCAGCAGTTTGTATATCCGGAACACTGAAGCTTTCTTT.

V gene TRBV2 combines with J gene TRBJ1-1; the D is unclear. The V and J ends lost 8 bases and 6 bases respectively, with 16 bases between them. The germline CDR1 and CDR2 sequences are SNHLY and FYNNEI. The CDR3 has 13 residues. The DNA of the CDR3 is TGTGCCAGCCCCCGGTCCTCGGAGGCTGAAGCTTTCTTT. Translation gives CASPRSSEAEAFF.

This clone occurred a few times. CDR3 protein: CASSQAWGAGHGANVLTF. The CDR3 DNA follows: TGCGCCAGCAGCCAGGCCTGGGGAGCAGGCCATGGGGCCAACGTCCTGACTTTC. The V and J genes are TRBV4-3 and TRBJ2-6; perhaps TRBD2 as D (5 bases). Germline V gene lookup returns CDR1 LGHNA and CDR2 YSLEER. The V end lost 3 bases, the J end lost 3 bases, and 18 bases lay between the germline ends. The CDR3 is 18 residues long.

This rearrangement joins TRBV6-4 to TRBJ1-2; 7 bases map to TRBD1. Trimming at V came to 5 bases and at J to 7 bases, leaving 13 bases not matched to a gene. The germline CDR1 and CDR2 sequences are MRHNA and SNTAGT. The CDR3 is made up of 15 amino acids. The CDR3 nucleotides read TGTGCCAGCAGTACCGAACCACAGGGGTTTGGTGGCTACACCTTC. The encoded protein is CASSTEPQGFGGYTF.

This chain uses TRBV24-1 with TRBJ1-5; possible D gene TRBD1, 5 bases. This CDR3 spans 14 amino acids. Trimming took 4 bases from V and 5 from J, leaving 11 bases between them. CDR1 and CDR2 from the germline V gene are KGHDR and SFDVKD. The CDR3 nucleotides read TGTGCCACCAGTGACCCCGGGGGGTATCAGCCCCAGCATTTT. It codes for CATSDPGGYQPQHF.

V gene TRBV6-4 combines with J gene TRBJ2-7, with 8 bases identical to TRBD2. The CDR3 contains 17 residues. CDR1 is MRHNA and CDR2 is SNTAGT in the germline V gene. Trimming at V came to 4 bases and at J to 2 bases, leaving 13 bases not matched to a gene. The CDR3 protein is CASSAPGGSGSPYEQYV. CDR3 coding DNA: TGTGCCAGCAGTGCCCCCGGGGGGAGCGGGAGCCCCTACGAGCAGTACGTC.

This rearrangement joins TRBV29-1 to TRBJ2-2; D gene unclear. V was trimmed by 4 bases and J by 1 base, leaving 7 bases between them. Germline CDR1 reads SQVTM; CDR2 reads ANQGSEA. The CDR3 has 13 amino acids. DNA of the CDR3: TGCAGCGTTGGGGCAGGGAACACCGGGGAGCTGTTTTTT. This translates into CSVGAGNTGELFF.

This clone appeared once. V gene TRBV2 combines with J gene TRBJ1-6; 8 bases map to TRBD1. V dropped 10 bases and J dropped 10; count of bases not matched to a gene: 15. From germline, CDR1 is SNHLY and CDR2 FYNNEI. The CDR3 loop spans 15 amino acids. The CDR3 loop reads CATPRGQGGKSPLHF. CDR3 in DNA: TGTGCCACCCCCAGGGGGCAGGGAGGGAAATCACCCCTCCACTTT.

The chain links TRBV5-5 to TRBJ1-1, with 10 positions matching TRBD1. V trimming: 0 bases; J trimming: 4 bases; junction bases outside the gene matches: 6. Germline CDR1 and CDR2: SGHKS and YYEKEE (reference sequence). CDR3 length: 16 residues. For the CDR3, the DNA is TGTGCCAGCAGCTTGGGTCGGGGACAGGGGAGCACTGAAGCTTTCTTT. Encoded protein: CASSLGRGQGSTEAFF.

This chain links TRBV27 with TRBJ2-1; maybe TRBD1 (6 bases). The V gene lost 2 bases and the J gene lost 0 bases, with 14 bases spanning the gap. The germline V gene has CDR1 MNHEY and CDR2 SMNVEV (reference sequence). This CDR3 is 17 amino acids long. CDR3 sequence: CASSLGWGRSSYNEQFF. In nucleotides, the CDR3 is TGTGCCAGCAGTTTAGGTTGGGGGCGGAGCTCCTACAATGAGCAGTTCTTC.

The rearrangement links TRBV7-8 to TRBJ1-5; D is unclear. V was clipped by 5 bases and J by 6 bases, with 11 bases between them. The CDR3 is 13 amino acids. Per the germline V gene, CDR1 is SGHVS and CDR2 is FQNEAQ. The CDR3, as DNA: TGTGCCAGCAGCCGTCGGCGGGGTCAGCCCCAGCATTTT. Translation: CASSRRRGQPQHF.